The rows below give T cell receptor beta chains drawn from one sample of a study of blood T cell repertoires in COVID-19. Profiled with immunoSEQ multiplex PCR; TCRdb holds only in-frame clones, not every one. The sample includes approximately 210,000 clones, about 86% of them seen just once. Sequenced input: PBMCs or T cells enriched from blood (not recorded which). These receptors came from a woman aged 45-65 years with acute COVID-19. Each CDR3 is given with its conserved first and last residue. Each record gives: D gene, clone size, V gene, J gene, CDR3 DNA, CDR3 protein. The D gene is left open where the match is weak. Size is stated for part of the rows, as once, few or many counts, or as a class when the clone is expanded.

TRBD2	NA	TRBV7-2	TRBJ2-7	TGTGCCAGCAGGGATACTAGCGGGAAAATCTACGAGCAGTACTTC	CASRDTSGKIYEQYF
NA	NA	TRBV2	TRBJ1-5	TGTGCCAGCAGTGACGGCAATCAGCCCCAGCATTTT	CASSDGNQPQHF
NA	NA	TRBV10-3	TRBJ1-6	TGTGCCATCAGTGAAAGGACAACCTATAATTCACCCCTCCACTTT	CAISERTTYNSPLHF
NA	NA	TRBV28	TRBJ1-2	TGTGCCAGCAGTTCGTCCGGGACACCCTATGGCTACACCTTC	CASSSSGTPYGYTF
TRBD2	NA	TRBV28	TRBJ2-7	TGTGCCGTGTGGACTAGCGGGACTTCCTACGAGCAGTACTTC	CAVWTSGTSYEQYF
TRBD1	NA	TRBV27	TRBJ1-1	TGTGCCAGCAGTTCATGGGACAGGGGGTACAACACTGAAGCTTTCTTT	CASSSWDRGYNTEAFF
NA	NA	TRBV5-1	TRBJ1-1	TGCGCCAGCAGCTTGGCCCAACGGACACCCAACACTGAAGCTTTCTTT	CASSLAQRTPNTEAFF
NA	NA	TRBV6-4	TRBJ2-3	TGTGCCAGCAGCCCACAGGGGGAGGGGACAGATACGCAGTATTTT	CASSPQGEGTDTQYF
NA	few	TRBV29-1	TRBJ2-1	TGCAGCGTTGAATCAGGACAGTACAATGAGCAGTTCTTC	CSVESGQYNEQFF
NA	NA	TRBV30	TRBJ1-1	TGTGCCTGGAGTGTACTCGTCGGGGTAGGGAACACTGAAGCTTTCTTT	CAWSVLVGVGNTEAFF
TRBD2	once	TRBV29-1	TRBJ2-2	TGCAGCGTCGCCGGGACTAGCGGGACTCGAAGAGACGGGGAGCTGTTTTTT	CSVAGTSGTRRDGELFF
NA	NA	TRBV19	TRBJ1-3	TGTGCCAGTAGTATTGGCAGGGGAAGTGGAAACACCATATATTTT	CASSIGRGSGNTIYF
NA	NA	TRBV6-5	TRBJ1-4	TGTGCCAGCAGTTACTCGAGACACGCTAATGAAAAACTGTTTTTT	CASSYSRHANEKLFF
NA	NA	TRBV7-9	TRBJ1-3	TGTGCCAGCAGCTCAGTAGCCCCTAGGCGCAGGGCGGCTGGAAACACCATATATTTT	CASSSVAPRRRAAGNTIYF
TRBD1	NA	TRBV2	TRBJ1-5	TGTGCCACCGGACAGGGCAATCAGCCCCAGCATTTT	CATGQGNQPQHF
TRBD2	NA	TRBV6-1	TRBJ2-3	TGTGCCAGCAGTGAGGGGACTAGCGGGAGGCCGAGGGGCACAGATACGCAGTATTTT	CASSEGTSGRPRGTDTQYF
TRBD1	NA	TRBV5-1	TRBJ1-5	TGCGCCAGCAGCCCAACAGGGGGGGAGGGCAATCAGCCCCAGCATTTT	CASSPTGGEGNQPQHF
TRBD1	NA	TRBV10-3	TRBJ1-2	TGTGCCATCAGTGAAGGTCAGGGGGCTGGCTACACCTTC	CAISEGQGAGYTF
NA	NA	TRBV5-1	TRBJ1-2	TGCGCCAGCAGCTTGGAACCCGATAGACACTTAACCTATGGCTACACCTTC	CASSLEPDRHLTYGYTF
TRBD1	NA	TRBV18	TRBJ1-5	TGTGCCAGCTCACCAAAGGACAGGGGCCTAAGGGTATGGTTGGGCAATCAGCCCCAGCATTTT	CASSPKDRGLRVWLGNQPQHF
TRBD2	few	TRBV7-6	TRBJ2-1	TGTGCCAGCAGCTTAGGGGGCGGGAGGGCCATGGATGAGCAGTTCTTC	CASSLGGGRAMDEQFF
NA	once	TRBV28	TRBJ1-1	TGTGCCAGCATCCTACAGGGGAACACTGAAGCTTTCTTT	CASILQGNTEAFF
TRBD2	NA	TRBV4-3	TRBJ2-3	TGCGCCAGCAGCGGGGGGAGGGGCACAGATACGCAGTATTTT	CASSGGRGTDTQYF
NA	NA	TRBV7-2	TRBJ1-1	TGTGCCAGCAGCTTAGTGTCCCAGAACACTGAAGCTTTCTTT	CASSLVSQNTEAFF
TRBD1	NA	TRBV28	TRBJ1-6	TGTGCCAGCAGCCGGGACAGGGTTAATTCACCCCTCCACTTT	CASSRDRVNSPLHF
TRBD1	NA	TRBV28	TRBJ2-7	TGTGCCAGCAGTTTAGGCGGGTGGACAGGGATCAACGAGCAGTACTTC	CASSLGGWTGINEQYF
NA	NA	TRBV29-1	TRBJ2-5	TGCAGCGTTGGTTCCGTCCAAGAGACCCAGTACTTC	CSVGSVQETQYF
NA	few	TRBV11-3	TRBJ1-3	TGTGCCAGCAGCTTGGCAGGAAACACCATATATTTT	CASSLAGNTIYF
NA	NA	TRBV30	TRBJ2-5	TGTGCCTGGAAGAAAGGGCGGGCCCAAGAGACCCAGTACTTC	CAWKKGRAQETQYF
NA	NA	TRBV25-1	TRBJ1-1	TGTGCCAGCAGTGAATACCTTCAGGGGACGTCGTCCGGAACAGCTTTCTTT	CASSEYLQGTSSGTAFF
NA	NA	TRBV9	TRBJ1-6	TGTGCCAGCAGCGAGGGGGACGTGTATAATTCACCCCTCCACTTT	CASSEGDVYNSPLHF
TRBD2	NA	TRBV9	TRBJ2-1	TGTGCCAGCAGCGTTAGGACACCGGGGCCTAGCGGGAGGGTAAATGAGCAGTTCTTC	CASSVRTPGPSGRVNEQFF
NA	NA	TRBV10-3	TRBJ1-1	TGTGCCATCGGGGGGAAATTAGACCGCCCGAACACTGAAGCTTTCTTT	CAIGGKLDRPNTEAFF
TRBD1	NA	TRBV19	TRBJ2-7	TGTGCCAGTAGTAAGGGACAGGGCCGGTCCTCCTACGAGCAGTACTTC	CASSKGQGRSSYEQYF
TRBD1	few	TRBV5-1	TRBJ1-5	TGCGCCAGCAGCTGGGGGACAGGGCTTCAGCCCCAGCATTTT	CASSWGTGLQPQHF
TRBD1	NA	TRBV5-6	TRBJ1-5	TGTGCCAGCAGCTTGGGACAGGGGGCGTCTCAGCCCCAGCATTTT	CASSLGQGASQPQHF
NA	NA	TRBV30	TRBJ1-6	TGTGCCTGGAGTGTATCCCCGAGCTCCTATAATTCACCCCTCCACTTT	CAWSVSPSSYNSPLHF